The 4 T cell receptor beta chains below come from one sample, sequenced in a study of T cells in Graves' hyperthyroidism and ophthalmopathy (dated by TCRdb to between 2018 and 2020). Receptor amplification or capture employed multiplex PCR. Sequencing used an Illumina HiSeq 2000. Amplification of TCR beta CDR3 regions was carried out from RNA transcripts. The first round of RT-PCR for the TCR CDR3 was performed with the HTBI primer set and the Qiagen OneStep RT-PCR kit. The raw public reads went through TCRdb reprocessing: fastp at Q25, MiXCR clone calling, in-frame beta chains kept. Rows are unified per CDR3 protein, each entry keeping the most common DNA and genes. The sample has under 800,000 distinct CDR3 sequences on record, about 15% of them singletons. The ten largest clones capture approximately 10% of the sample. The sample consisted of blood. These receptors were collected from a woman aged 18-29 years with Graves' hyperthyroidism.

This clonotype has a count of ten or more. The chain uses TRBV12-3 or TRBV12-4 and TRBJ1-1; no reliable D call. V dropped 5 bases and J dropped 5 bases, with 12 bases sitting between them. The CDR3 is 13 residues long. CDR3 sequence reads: CASSDLIRTEAFF. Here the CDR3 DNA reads TGTGCCAGCAGTGACCTAATTAGGACTGAAGCTTTCTTT.

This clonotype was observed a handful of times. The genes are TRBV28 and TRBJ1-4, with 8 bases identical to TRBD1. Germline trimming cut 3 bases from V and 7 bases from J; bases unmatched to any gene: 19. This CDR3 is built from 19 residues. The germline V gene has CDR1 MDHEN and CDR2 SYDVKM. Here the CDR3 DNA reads TGTGCCAGCAGTTTGAGACTCGGGACAGGCCTCGGGGCCCTTGAAAAACTGTTTTTT. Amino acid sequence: CASSLRLGTGLGALEKLFF.

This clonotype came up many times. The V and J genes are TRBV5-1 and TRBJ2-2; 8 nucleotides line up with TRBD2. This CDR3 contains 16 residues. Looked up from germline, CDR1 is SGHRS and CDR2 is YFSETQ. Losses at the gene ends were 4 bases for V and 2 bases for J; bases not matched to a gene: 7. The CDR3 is CASSLQREPNTGELFF. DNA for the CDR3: TGCGCCAGCAGCCTCCAGCGGGAGCCCAACACCGGGGAGCTGTTTTTT.

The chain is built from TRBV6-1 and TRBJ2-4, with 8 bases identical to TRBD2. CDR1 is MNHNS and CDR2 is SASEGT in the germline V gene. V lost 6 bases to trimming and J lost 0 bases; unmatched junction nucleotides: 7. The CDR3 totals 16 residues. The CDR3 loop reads CASSYSGTVAKNIQYF. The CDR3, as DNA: TGTGCCAGCAGCTATAGCGGGACGGTAGCCAAAAACATTCAGTACTTC.